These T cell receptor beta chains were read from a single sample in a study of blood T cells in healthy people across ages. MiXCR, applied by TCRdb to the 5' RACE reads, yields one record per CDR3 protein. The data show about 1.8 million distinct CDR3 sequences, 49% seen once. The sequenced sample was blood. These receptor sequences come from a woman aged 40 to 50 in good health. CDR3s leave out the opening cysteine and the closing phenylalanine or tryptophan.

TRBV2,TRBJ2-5,ARLAGGETQY
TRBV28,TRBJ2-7,ASSGLEFYEQY
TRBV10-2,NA,ATKTPTRGETQY
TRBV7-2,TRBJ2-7,ASSLTVKKASSYEQY
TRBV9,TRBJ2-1,ASSLAPSANEQF
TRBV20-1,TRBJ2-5,SAGGTARRGETQY
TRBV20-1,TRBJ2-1,SARDVHRNLYEYNEQF
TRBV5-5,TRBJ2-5,ASSFSGLAGGRETQY
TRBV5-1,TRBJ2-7,ASSLAGAPLEQY
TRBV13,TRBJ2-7,ASSYLLGEQY
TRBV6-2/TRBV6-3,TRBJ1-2,ASFPSGQRTNYGYT
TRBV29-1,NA,SVEGWGGNLYEQY
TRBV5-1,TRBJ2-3,ASGPGLGSTDTQY
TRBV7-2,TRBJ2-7,ASSPTPGHYEQY
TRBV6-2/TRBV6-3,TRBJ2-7,ASSYVPNRDLLYEQY
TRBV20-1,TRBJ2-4,SAEFRDGKNIQY
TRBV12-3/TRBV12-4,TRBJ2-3,ASVGSGRTDTQY
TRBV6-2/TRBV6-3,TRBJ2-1,ASSYVGTSGGARNEQF
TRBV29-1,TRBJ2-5,SVEPGGRETQY
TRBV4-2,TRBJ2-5,ASSQLEGIETQY
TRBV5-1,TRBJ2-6,ASSAGQTSGANVLT
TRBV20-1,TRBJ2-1,SARTETSGVNNEQF
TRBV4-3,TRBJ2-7,ASSQDARLDTQY
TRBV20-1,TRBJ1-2,SMPRGSGYT
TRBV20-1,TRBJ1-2,SARDPGGAYGYT
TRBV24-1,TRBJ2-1,ATRTNHNEQF
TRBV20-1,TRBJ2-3,SARTGATTDTQY
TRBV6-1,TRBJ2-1,ASRLNPGLADRRNEQF